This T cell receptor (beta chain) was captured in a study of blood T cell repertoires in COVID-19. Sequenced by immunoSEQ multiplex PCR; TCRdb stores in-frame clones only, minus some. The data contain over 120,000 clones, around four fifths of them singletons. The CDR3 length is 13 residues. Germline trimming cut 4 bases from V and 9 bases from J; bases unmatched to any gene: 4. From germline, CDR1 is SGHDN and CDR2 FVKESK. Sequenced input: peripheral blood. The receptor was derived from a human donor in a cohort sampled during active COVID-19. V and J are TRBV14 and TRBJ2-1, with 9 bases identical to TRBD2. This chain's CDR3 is CASSPGLAREQFF. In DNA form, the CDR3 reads TGTGCCAGCAGCCCGGGACTAGCACGTGAGCAGTTCTTC.